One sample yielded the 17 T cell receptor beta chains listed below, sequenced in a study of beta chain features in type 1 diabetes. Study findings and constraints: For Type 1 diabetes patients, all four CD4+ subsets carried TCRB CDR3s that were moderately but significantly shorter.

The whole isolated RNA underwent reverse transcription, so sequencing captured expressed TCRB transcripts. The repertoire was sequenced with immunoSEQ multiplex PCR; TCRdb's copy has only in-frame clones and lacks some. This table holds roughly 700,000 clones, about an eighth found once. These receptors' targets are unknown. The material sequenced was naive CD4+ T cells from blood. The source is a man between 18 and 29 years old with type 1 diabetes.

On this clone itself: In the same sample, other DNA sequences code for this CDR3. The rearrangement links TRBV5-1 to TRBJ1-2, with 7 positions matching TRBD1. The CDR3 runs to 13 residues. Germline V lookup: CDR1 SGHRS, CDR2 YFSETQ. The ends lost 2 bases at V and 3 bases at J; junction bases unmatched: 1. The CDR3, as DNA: TGCGCCAGCAGCTTAGACAGGGACTATGGCTACACCTTC. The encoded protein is CASSLDRDYGYTF.

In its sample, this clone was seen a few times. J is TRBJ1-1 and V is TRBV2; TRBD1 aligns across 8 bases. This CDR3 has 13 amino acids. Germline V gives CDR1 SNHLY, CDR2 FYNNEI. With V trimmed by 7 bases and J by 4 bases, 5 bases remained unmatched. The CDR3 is CASMKTGATEAFF. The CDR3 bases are TGTGCCAGCATGAAGACAGGGGCCACTGAAGCTTTCTTT.

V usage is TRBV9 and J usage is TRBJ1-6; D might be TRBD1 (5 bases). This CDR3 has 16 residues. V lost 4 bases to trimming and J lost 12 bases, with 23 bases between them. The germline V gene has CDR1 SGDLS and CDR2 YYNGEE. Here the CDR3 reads CASSPAGEGTVLPLHF. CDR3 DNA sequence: TGTGCCAGCAGCCCCGCCGGTGAAGGGACTGTTTTACCCCTCCACTTT.

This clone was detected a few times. The CDR3 is CSVGVGQGPYGYTF. DNA of the CDR3: TGCAGCGTTGGAGTCGGACAGGGCCCCTATGGCTACACCTTC. The chain employs TRBV29-1 and TRBJ1-2; 8 nucleotides line up with TRBD1. The V gene's germline CDR1 is SQVTM and CDR2 ANQGSEA. CDR3 size: 14 residues. Trimming at V came to 4 bases and at J to 4 bases, leaving 8 bases not matched to a gene. Based on the CDR3 plus reference TRBV29-1 and TRBJ1-2, the full variable domain is SAVISQKPSRDICQRGTSLTIQCQVDSQVTMMFWYRQQPGQSLTLIATANQGSEATYESGFVIDKFPISRPNLTFSTLTVSNMSPEDSSIYLCSVGVGQGPYGYTFGSGTRLTVV.

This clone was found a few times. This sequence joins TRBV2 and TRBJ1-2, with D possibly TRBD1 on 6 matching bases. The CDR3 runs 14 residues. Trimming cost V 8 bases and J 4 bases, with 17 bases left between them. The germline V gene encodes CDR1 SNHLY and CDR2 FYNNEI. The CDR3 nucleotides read TGTGCCAGCGTACACGGGACACCAAGCTATGGCTACACCTTC. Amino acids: CASVHGTPSYGYTF. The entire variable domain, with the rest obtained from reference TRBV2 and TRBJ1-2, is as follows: EPEVTQTPSHQVTQMGQEVILRCVPISNHLYFYWYRQILGQKVEFLVSFYNNEISEKSEIFDDQFSVERPDGSNFTLKIRSTKLEDSAMYFCASVHGTPSYGYTFGSGTRLTVV.

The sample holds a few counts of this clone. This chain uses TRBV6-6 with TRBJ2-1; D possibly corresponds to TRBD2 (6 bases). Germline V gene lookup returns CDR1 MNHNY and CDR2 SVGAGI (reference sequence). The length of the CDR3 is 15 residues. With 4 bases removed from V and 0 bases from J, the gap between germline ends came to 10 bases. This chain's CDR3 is CASSSRGSSYNEQFF. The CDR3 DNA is TGTGCCAGCAGTTCCCGGGGGTCCTCCTACAATGAGCAGTTCTTC.

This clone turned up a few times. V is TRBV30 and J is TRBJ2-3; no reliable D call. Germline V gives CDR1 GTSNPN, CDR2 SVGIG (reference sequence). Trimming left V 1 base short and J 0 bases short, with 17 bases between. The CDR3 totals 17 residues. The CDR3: CAWSARLGDSSTDTQYF. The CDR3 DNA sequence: TGTGCCTGGAGTGCTAGACTCGGTGATTCTAGCACAGATACGCAGTATTTT. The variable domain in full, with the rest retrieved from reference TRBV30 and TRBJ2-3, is SQTIHQWPATLVQPVGSPLSLECTVEGTSNPNLYWYRQAAGRGLQLLFYSVGIGQISSEVPQNLSASRPQDRQFILSSKKLLLSDSGFYLCAWSARLGDSSTDTQYFGPGTRLTVL.

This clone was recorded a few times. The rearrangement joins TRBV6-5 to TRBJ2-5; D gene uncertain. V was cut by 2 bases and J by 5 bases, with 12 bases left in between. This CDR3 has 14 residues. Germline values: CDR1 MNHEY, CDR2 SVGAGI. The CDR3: CASSYAGGWETQYF. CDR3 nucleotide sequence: TGTGCCAGCAGTTACGCTGGCGGCTGGGAGACCCAGTACTTC.

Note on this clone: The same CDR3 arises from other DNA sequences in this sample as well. Written as DNA, the CDR3 is TGTGCCAGCTCACCGGGACAGGTGAACACTGAAGCTTTCTTT. It is translated as CASSPGQVNTEAFF. The chain is built from TRBV18 and TRBJ1-1; 8 nucleotides align to TRBD1. This CDR3 comprises 14 residues. Germline V gene sequence: CDR1 KGHSH, CDR2 LQKENI. V lost 3 bases and J lost 0; bases outside the gene matches: 0.

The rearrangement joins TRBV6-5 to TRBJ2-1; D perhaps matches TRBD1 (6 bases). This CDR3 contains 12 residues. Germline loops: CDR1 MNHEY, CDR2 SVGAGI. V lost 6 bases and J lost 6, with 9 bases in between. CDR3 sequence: CASRRQANEQFF. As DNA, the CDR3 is TGTGCCAGCAGACGACAGGCCAATGAGCAGTTCTTC.

The CDR3 DNA follows: TGTGCCAGCAGTCCCCCCCGACAGGGGAGCAACGAGCAGTACTTC. It yields the protein CASSPPRQGSNEQYF. V gene TRBV28 combines with J gene TRBJ2-7; 8 bases are shared with TRBD1. V dropped 5 bases and J dropped 5; count of bases not matched to a gene: 11. The CDR3 has 15 residues. Germline CDR1 and CDR2: MDHEN and SYDVKM.

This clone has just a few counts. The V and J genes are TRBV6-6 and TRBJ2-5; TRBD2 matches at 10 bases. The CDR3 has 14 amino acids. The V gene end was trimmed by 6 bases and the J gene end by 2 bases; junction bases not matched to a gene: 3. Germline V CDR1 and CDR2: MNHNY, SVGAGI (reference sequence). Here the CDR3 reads CASRFSGGQETQYF. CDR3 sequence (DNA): TGTGCCAGCAGATTTAGCGGGGGGCAAGAGACCCAGTACTTC.

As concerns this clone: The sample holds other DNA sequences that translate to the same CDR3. The CDR3 spells CASSPGQGNQPQHF. CDR3 nucleotides: TGTGCCAGCAGTCCCGGACAGGGCAATCAGCCCCAGCATTTT. The chain couples TRBV28 to TRBJ1-5, with 7 bases aligning to TRBD1. CDR1 is MDHEN, CDR2 SYDVKM, per germline. The trim removed 5 bases at V and 2 bases at J, leaving 3 bases unmatched. There are 14 residues in the CDR3.

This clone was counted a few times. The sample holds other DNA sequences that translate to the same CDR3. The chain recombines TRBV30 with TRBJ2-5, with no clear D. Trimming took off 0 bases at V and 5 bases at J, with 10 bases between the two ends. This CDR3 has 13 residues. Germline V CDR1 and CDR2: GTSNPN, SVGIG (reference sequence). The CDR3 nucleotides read TGTGCCTGGAGTGTACGTTTACGGGAGACCCAGTACTTC. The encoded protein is CAWSVRLRETQYF.

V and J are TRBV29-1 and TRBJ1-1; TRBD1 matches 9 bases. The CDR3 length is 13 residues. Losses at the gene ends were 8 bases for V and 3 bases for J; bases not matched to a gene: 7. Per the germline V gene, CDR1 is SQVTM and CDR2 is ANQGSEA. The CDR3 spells CSSGQGRDTEAFF. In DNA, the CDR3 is TGCAGCTCGGGACAGGGAAGGGACACTGAAGCTTTCTTT.

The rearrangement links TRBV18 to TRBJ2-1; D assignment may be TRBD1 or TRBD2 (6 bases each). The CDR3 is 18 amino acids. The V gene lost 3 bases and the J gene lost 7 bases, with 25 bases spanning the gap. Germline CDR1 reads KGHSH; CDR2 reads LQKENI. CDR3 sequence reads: CASSPGTIPPGRGNEQFF. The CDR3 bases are TGTGCCAGCTCACCCGGGACAATACCCCCCGGGCGGGGTAATGAGCAGTTCTTC.

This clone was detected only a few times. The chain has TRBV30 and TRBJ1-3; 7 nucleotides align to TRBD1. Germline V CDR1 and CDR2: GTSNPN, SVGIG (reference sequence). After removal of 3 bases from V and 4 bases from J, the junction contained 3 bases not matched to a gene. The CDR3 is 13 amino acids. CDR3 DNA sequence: TGTGCCTGGAGACAGGGGTTCGGAAACACCATATATTTT. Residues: CAWRQGFGNTIYF.